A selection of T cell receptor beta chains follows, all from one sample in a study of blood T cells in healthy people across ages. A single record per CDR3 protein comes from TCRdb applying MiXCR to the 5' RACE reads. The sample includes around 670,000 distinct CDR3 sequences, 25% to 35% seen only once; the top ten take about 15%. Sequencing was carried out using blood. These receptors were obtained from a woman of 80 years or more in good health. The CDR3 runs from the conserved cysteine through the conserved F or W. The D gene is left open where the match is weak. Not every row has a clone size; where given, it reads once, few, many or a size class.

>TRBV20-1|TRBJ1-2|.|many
CSARGGHGYTF
TGCAGTGCTAGGGGGGGGCATGGCTACACCTTC
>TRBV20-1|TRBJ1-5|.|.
CSAKAQTHSNQPQHF
TGCAGTGCTAAGGCCCAAACCCATAGCAATCAGCCCCAGCATTTT
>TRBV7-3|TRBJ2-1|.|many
CASSLTDSLAPSQFF
TGTGCCAGCAGCTTAACGGATTCTCTAGCCCCCTCCCAGTTCTTC
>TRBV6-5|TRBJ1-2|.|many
CASSYGQTRGYTF
TGTGCCAGCAGTTACGGGCAGACCAGAGGCTACACCTTC
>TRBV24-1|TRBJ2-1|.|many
CATSDSLGARGTNEQFF
TGTGCCACCAGTGATTCCCTAGGGGCACGGGGCACCAATGAGCAGTTCTTC
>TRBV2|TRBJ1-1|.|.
CASSVRVTLNTEAFF
TGTGCCAGCAGTGTAAGGGTAACCTTGAACACTGAAGCTTTCTTT
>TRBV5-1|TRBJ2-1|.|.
CASSLEGSRVIGPGQFF
TGCGCCAGCAGCTTGGAAGGGTCCAGGGTTATTGGGCCGGGGCAGTTCTTC
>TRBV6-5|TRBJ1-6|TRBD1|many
CASSYTNAGTGAYNSPLHF
TGTGCCAGCAGTTACACGAACGCCGGGACAGGGGCCTATAATTCACCCCTCCACTTT
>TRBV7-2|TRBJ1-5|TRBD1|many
CASSRVGTGGYGSNQPQHF
TGTGCCAGCAGCCGGGTAGGGACAGGGGGTTACGGAAGCAATCAGCCCCAGCATTTT
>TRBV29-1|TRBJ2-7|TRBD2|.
CSVDRLAGGWTYEQYF
TGCAGCGTTGATAGACTAGCGGGAGGCTGGACCTACGAGCAGTACTTC
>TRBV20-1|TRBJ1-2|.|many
CSASERQGLNGYTF
TGCAGTGCTAGTGAGAGGCAGGGCCTTAATGGCTACACCTTC
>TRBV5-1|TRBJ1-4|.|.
CASSLDRVAEKRFF
TGCGCCAGCAGCTTGGACAGGGTGGCTGAAAAACGGTTTTTT
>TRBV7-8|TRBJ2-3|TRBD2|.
CASSLSAGVTDTQYF
TGTGCCAGCAGCTTAAGCGCGGGGGTGACAGATACGCAGTATTTT
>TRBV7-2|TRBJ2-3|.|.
CASSLANARTDAQYF
TGTGCCAGCAGCTTAGCTAACGCCCGCACAGATGCGCAGTATTTT
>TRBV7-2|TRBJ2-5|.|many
CASSLRGGGSAETQYF
TGTGCCAGCAGCCTAAGGGGGGGGGGCTCGGCGGAGACCCAGTACTTC
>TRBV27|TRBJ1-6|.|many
CASSLQAGTNSPLHF
TGTGCCAGCAGTTTACAGGCAGGGACTAATTCACCCCTCCACTTT
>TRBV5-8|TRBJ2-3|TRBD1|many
CASSLVTGAPADTQYF
TGTGCCAGCAGCTTAGTGACAGGGGCCCCGGCAGATACGCAGTATTTT
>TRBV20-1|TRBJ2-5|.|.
CSASPRLNEQYF
TGCAGTGCGAGTCCCCGTCTAAATGAGCAGTACTTC
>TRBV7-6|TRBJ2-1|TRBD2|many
CASSPHRGGSYNEQFF
TGTGCCAGCAGCCCCCACCGGGGAGGGTCCTACAATGAGCAGTTCTTC
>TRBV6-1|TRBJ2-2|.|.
CASSEDSLIGGELFF
TGTGCCAGCAGTGAAGACAGCCTTATAGGCGGGGAGCTGTTTTTT
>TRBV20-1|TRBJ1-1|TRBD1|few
CSANRGSRVNTEAFF
TGCAGTGCTAACAGGGGAAGTCGTGTGAACACTGAAGCTTTCTTT
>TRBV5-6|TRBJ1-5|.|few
CASSRRRDAISNQPQHF
TGTGCCAGCAGCCGACGCCGGGACGCGATAAGCAATCAGCCCCAGCATTTT
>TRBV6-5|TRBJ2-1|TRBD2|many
CASRPAGGNEQFF
TGTGCCAGCAGACCAGCGGGGGGGAATGAGCAGTTCTTC
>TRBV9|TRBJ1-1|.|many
CASSPIGSARTEAFF
TGTGCCAGCAGCCCCATAGGATCGGCGAGGACTGAAGCTTTCTTT
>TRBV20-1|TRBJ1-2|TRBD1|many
CSVWTGDNYGYTF
TGCAGTGTATGGACAGGGGATAACTATGGCTACACCTTC
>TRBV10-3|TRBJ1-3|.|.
CATISKQGDSGNTIYF
TGTGCCACCATATCTAAACAGGGTGACTCTGGAAACACCATATATTTT
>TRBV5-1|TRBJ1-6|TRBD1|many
CASSKGQGNSPLHF
TGCGCCAGCAGTAAGGGACAGGGGAATTCACCCCTCCACTTT
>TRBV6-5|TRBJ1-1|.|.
CASSYSSRAEAFF
TGTGCCAGCAGTTACTCGAGCAGGGCTGAAGCTTTCTTT
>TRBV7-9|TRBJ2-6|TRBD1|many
CASSSEVGGTGANVLTF
TGTGCCAGCAGCTCGGAGGTAGGGGGCACTGGGGCCAACGTCCTGACTTTC
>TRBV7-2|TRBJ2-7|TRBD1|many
CASRPILQGASYEQYF
TGTGCCAGCAGGCCAATCCTACAGGGGGCCTCCTACGAGCAGTACTTC
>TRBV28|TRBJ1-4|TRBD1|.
CASSPHLQGADEKLFF
TGTGCCAGCAGTCCGCACCTACAGGGGGCGGATGAAAAACTGTTTTTT
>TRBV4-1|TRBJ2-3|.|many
CASSQDGADSPTDTQYF
TGCGCCAGCAGCCAGGACGGTGCTGACTCCCCCACAGATACGCAGTATTTT
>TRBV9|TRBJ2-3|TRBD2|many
CASSVEASGVQSSTDTQYF
TGTGCCAGCAGCGTAGAGGCTAGCGGGGTGCAATCTAGCACAGATACGCAGTATTTT
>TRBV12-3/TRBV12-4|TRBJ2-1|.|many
CASSPTSTSNEQFF
TGTGCCAGCAGCCCTACCTCGACGTCCAATGAGCAGTTCTTC
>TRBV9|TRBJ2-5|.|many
CASSVVQGGGQYF
TGTGCCAGCAGCGTAGTACAGGGCGGAGGGCAGTACTTC
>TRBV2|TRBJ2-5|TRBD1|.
CASRAAGTGPGAQYF
TGTGCCAGCAGGGCAGCCGGGACAGGACCAGGGGCCCAGTACTTC
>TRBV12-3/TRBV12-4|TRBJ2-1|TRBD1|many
CASRHDRGTYNEQFF
TGTGCCAGCAGACACGACAGGGGCACCTACAATGAGCAGTTCTTC
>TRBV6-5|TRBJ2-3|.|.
CASSYLGTPGQDTQYF
TGTGCCAGCAGCTACCTAGGGACACCTGGCCAAGATACGCAGTATTTT
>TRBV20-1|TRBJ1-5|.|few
CSARDRSLTGQPQHF
TGCAGTGCTAGAGATAGGAGCCTTACGGGGCAGCCCCAGCATTTT
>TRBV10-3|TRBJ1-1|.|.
CAISESKRGVFF
TGTGCCATCAGTGAGTCGAAACGGGGTGTTTTCTTT
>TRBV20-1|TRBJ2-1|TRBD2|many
CSATDRTSRGDEQFF
TGCAGTGCTACCGATCGGACTAGCCGGGGGGATGAGCAGTTCTTC
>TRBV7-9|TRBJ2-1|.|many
CASSFGYEQFF
TGTGCCAGCAGCTTTGGTTATGAGCAGTTCTTC
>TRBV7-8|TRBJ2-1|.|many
CASSFLNEQFF
TGTGCCAGCAGCTTTCTCAATGAGCAGTTCTTC
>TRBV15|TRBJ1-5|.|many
CATSRDLRGAGQPQHF
TGTGCCACCAGCAGAGATCTACGGGGGGCGGGTCAGCCCCAGCATTTT